Below are 12 T cell receptor beta chains sequenced from a single sample in a study of T cells after yellow fever vaccination. TCRdb re-derived calls from the 5' RACE reads in MiXCR, one entry per CDR3 protein. The sample includes 200,000 to 300,000 distinct CDR3 sequences, approximately 12% of them seen just once. The sequencing used CD4+ T cells sorted from PBMCs, collected 45 days after the yellow fever booster vaccination. The receptors shown here come from a man aged 30 to 45 who received the YFV17D yellow fever vaccine.

The V and J genes are TRBV19 and TRBJ2-7; D is possibly TRBD2 (6 bases). The CDR3 contains 14 residues. Germline V gives CDR1 LNHDA, CDR2 SQIVND (reference sequence). V was pared by 4 bases and J by 2 bases, with 12 bases between. This CDR3 is CASSTDWGAYEQYF. CDR3 DNA sequence: TGTGCCAGTAGTACGGACTGGGGGGCCTACGAGCAGTACTTC.

The chain is built from TRBV12-3 or TRBV12-4 and TRBJ2-2, with a possible D match to TRBD2 (6 bases). This CDR3 is 15 amino acids long. V lost 6 bases, J lost 1 base, and 12 bases lay in between. The CDR3 loop reads CASSRSGQNTGELFF. The CDR3 DNA sequence: TGTGCCAGCAGCCGCAGCGGGCAGAACACCGGGGAGCTGTTTTTT.

This clonotype was seen only a few times. The chain employs TRBV5-1 and TRBJ1-4; D may be TRBD1 (6 bases). From germline, CDR1 is SGHRS and CDR2 YFSETQ. The germline V and J ends were trimmed by 4 bases and 8 bases, with 18 bases remaining between them. The CDR3 loop spans 15 amino acids. The CDR3 sequence: CASSPAGVRTEKLFF. The CDR3 coding sequence is TGCGCCAGCAGCCCTGCAGGGGTTAGAACCGAAAAACTGTTTTTT.

The chain uses TRBV29-1 and TRBJ2-3; tentative D call: TRBD2 (6 bases). CDR1 and CDR2 (germline): SQVTM, ANQGSEA. The CDR3 loop spans 14 amino acids. Trimming left V 4 bases short and J 1 base short, with 12 bases between. The CDR3 sequence is CSVGAGPGTDTQYF. The CDR3 coding sequence is TGCAGCGTTGGGGCGGGACCCGGCACAGATACGCAGTATTTT.

Ten or more counts support this clonotype. V is TRBV20-1 and J is TRBJ2-5; tentatively, D is TRBD1 (6 bases). V lost 3 bases, J lost 2 bases, and 13 bases lay in between. The CDR3 spans 14 residues. The germline CDR1 and CDR2 sequences are DFQATT and SNEGSKA (reference sequence). The CDR3 protein is CSASSPDRQETQYF. DNA of the CDR3: TGCAGTGCTAGTTCCCCGGACAGACAAGAGACCCAGTACTTC.

In its sample, this clonotype was seen a few times. The gene calls are TRBV6-2 or TRBV6-3 and TRBJ2-3; 7 bases fit TRBD1. With V trimmed by 4 bases and J by 4 bases, 8 bases remained unmatched. CDR1 and CDR2 (germline): MNHEY, SVGEGT. The CDR3 has 15 residues. CDR3 in amino acids: CASSSYRQGSDTQYF. The CDR3 DNA sequence: TGTGCCAGCAGTTCCTACCGACAGGGATCAGATACGCAGTATTTT.

This clonotype was seen at least ten times. The chain employs TRBV12-3 or TRBV12-4 and TRBJ2-1, with 7 bases that match TRBD2. J gave up 5 bases and V 5 bases, and 6 bases lay outside the gene matches. This CDR3 is 14 amino acids long. CDR3 coding DNA: TGTGCCAGCAGTCAAACTAGCGCCCACAATGAGCAGTTCTTC. Its protein is CASSQTSAHNEQFF.

The rearrangement joins TRBV7-2 to TRBJ2-5, with D unclear. V was trimmed by 2 bases and J by 5 bases, leaving 6 bases between them. The germline CDR1 and CDR2 sequences are SGHTA and FQGNSA. The length of the CDR3 is 12 residues. The CDR3 DNA sequence: TGTGCCAGCAGCTTACTGGCCGAGACCCAGTACTTC. Translating gives CASSLLAETQYF.

This clonotype was seen at least ten times. The rearrangement links TRBV5-1 to TRBJ2-7; TRBD2 is a possible D gene (6 bases). Per germline, CDR1 SGHRS and CDR2 YFSETQ. The CDR3 length is 13 residues. The V end was cut by 0 bases, the J end by 3 bases, with 7 bases between. CDR3 DNA: TGCGCCAGCAGCTTGGGGGACTTCTACGAGCAGTACTTC. This codes for CASSLGDFYEQYF. Full variable domain (remainder filled in from reference TRBV5-1 and TRBJ2-7): KAGVTQTPRYLIKTRGQQVTLSCSPISGHRSVSWYQQTPGQGLQFLFEYFSETQRNKGNFPGRFSGRQFSNSRSEMNVSTLELGDSALYLCASSLGDFYEQYFGPGTRLTVT.

In its sample, this clonotype was seen a few times. The gene calls are TRBV20-1 and TRBJ1-4, with D unresolved. Trimming shortened V by 6 bases and J by 0 bases, and 14 bases separated the two germline ends. In germline, CDR1 is DFQATT, CDR2 SNEGSKA (reference sequence). CDR3 length: 15 amino acids. CDR3 in amino acids: CSAIRASATNEKLFF. Here the CDR3 DNA reads TGCAGTGCCATAAGGGCCAGTGCAACTAATGAAAAACTGTTTTTT.

The chain employs TRBV5-1 and TRBJ1-2; maybe TRBD1 (6 bases). From germline, CDR1 is SGHRS and CDR2 YFSETQ. There are 14 residues in the CDR3. The V end was cut by 0 bases, the J end by 4 bases, with 10 bases between. As DNA, the CDR3 is TGCGCCAGCAGCTTGGCCGAGACAGGCTATGGCTACACCTTC. It specifies CASSLAETGYGYTF.

This clonotype was picked up a small number of times. The CDR3 DNA is TGCAGTGCACCCCCGACGGGACATGAAAAACTGTTTTTT. Residues: CSAPPTGHEKLFF. The chain is built from TRBV20-1 and TRBJ1-4, with D perhaps matching TRBD1 (5 bases). This CDR3 comprises 13 residues. Germline V gives CDR1 DFQATT, CDR2 SNEGSKA (reference sequence). V shed 6 bases and J shed 6 bases, with 14 bases lying between them.